The 8 T cell receptor beta chains below all came from one sample that was sequenced in a study of T-cell memory formation after mild COVID-19. TCRdb re-analysed the 5' RACE reads in MiXCR, keeping a single row per CDR3 protein. Of hundreds of thousands of distinct CDR3 sequences listed, about 20% are singletons. Sequences were obtained from PBMCs or a T cell subset sorted from them (not recorded which). The receptors come from an adult woman who had mild COVID-19 (a few samples of this study predate the infection). Cell type and time point are not known.

The chain joins TRBV7-7 to TRBJ1-5; D is unclear. This CDR3 spans 15 amino acids. V was shortened by 5 bases and J by 6 bases, with 17 bases between the two germline ends. In germline, CDR1 is SSHAT, CDR2 FNYEAQ (reference sequence). The CDR3, as DNA: TGTGCCAGCAGCCCCCCAGTAGGGTCCGGTCAGCCCCAGCATTTT. Protein product: CASSPPVGSGQPQHF.

The sample holds many counts of this clonotype. J is TRBJ2-7 and V is TRBV6-2 or TRBV6-3; 7 bases align to TRBD1. The junction had 3 bases not matched to a gene; V was cut back by 6 bases and J by 4 bases. CDR3 length equals 12 residues. CDR1 and CDR2 (germline): MNHEY, SVGEGT. Here the CDR3 DNA reads TGTGCCAGCAGCTACAGGGGATACGAGCAGTACTTC. Its protein is CASSYRGYEQYF.

Only a few counts were recorded for this clonotype. J is TRBJ2-1 and V is TRBV2; D uncertain. The length of the CDR3 is 13 residues. Per germline, CDR1 SNHLY and CDR2 FYNNEI. The V gene lost 5 bases and the J gene lost 8 bases, with 13 bases spanning the gap. The CDR3: CASSFRRKYEQFF. The DNA for the CDR3 is TGTGCCAGCAGTTTCCGACGCAAATATGAGCAGTTCTTC.

This clonotype was detected only a few times. The gene calls are TRBV7-3 and TRBJ2-1; the match to TRBD2 covers 14 bases. The CDR3 covers 16 residues. Germline-derived CDR1 and CDR2 are SGHTA and FQGTGA. Trimming at V came to 5 bases and at J to 7 bases, leaving 7 bases not matched to a gene. CDR3 residues: CASSPRTSGRINEQFF. CDR3 DNA: TGTGCCAGCAGCCCGAGGACTAGCGGGAGGATTAATGAGCAGTTCTTC.

The CDR3: CSARDPGTSGGRDTQYF. For the CDR3, the DNA is TGCAGTGCTAGAGATCCCGGGACTAGCGGGGGAAGAGATACGCAGTATTTT. The chain has TRBV20-1 and TRBJ2-3, with TRBD2 matching 14 bases. This CDR3 comprises 17 residues. CDR1 is DFQATT and CDR2 is SNEGSKA in the germline V gene (reference sequence). The V gene end was trimmed by 0 bases and the J gene end by 5 bases; junction bases not matched to a gene: 7.

The chain is built from TRBV28 and TRBJ2-1; no clear D gene. Germline assignment: CDR1 MDHEN and CDR2 SYDVKM. The CDR3 is 12 residues long. V was cut by 5 bases and J by 7 bases, with 9 bases left in between. CDR3 protein: CASSPPLNEQFF. CDR3 bases: TGTGCCAGCAGTCCCCCTTTGAATGAGCAGTTCTTC.

This clonotype was counted between two and nine times. V usage is TRBV4-1 and J usage is TRBJ2-7; 10 positions agree with TRBD1. Germline values: CDR1 MGHRA, CDR2 YSYEKL. V dropped 1 base and J dropped 4; count of bases not matched to a gene: 7. The CDR3 extends over 16 amino acids. Here the CDR3 DNA reads TGCGCCAGCAGCCAAGTAGAAGCGGGACAGGGGTACGAGCAGTACTTC. Amino acid sequence: CASSQVEAGQGYEQYF.

This clonotype was picked up a small number of times. The V call is TRBV19, the J call TRBJ2-3, with 7 bases fitting TRBD1. There are 15 residues in the CDR3. Trimming removed 4 bases from V and 3 bases from J; junction bases left unmatched: 7. Per the germline V gene, CDR1 is LNHDA and CDR2 is SQIVND (reference sequence). CDR3 coding DNA: TGTGCCAGTAGTAATCCAGGACAGGTGACAGATACGCAGTATTTT. Residues: CASSNPGQVTDTQYF.